Listed below are T cell receptor beta chains from one sample, sequenced in a study of T cells in narcolepsy. Here immunoSEQ multiplex PCR was the method, and the copy in TCRdb shows in-frame clones only, minus some. There are 25,000 to 40,000 clones in the sample; roughly 90% occur only once, and under 1.5% lies in the top ten. Source material: CD45RA- memory CD4+ T cells from PBMCs. These receptors were obtained from a human donor with narcolepsy. Both conserved end residues are part of each CDR3. D genes are given only for firm matches. The listing skips clone size in some rows; elsewhere it reads once, few, many or a size class.

d_call: .
j_call: TRBJ1-2
clone_size: .
v_call: TRBV30
cdr3_nt: TGTGCCTGGAGTGACCGGGGTTCAAGCTACACCTTC
cdr3_aa: CAWSDRGSSYTF

d_call: .
j_call: TRBJ2-2
clone_size: .
v_call: TRBV5-6
cdr3_nt: TGTGCCAGCAGCTTGTTGGAACAGGGCGGTACCGGGGAGCTGTTTTTT
cdr3_aa: CASSLLEQGGTGELFF

d_call: .
j_call: TRBJ1-5
clone_size: .
v_call: TRBV2
cdr3_nt: TGTGCCAGCAGGCCGTTGGGCAGTAGCAATCAGCCCCAGCATTTT
cdr3_aa: CASRPLGSSNQPQHF

d_call: TRBD2
j_call: TRBJ2-3
clone_size: .
v_call: TRBV4-2
cdr3_nt: TGTGCCAGCAGCCAGACTAGCGGGGTAAGCACAGATACGCAGTATTTT
cdr3_aa: CASSQTSGVSTDTQYF

d_call: TRBD1
j_call: TRBJ1-1
clone_size: .
v_call: TRBV11-1
cdr3_nt: TGTGCCAGCAGCCGGACAGGGGGGAGAACTGAAGCTTTCTTT
cdr3_aa: CASSRTGGRTEAFF

d_call: .
j_call: TRBJ2-5
clone_size: .
v_call: TRBV5-1
cdr3_nt: TGCGCCAGCAGCCAGCCAGGGGAAGAGACCCAGTACTTC
cdr3_aa: CASSQPGEETQYF

d_call: TRBD2
j_call: TRBJ2-1
clone_size: .
v_call: TRBV11-2
cdr3_nt: TGTGCCACCTCCCCCGGACTAGGGCTCAATGAGCAGTTCTTC
cdr3_aa: CATSPGLGLNEQFF

d_call: .
j_call: TRBJ1-5
clone_size: .
v_call: TRBV6-6
cdr3_nt: TGTGCCAGCAGTTACTCGAGCAATCAGCCCCAGCATTTT
cdr3_aa: CASSYSSNQPQHF

d_call: .
j_call: TRBJ2-1
clone_size: .
v_call: TRBV29-1
cdr3_nt: TGCAGCGTCGAGGGTATCGGTGACAATGAGCAGTTCTTC
cdr3_aa: CSVEGIGDNEQFF

d_call: .
j_call: TRBJ2-1
clone_size: .
v_call: TRBV9
cdr3_nt: TGTGCCAGCAGCGTAGGTATCAAGCGGCACTCCTACAATGAGCAGTTCTTC
cdr3_aa: CASSVGIKRHSYNEQFF

d_call: .
j_call: TRBJ1-2
clone_size: .
v_call: TRBV29-1
cdr3_nt: TGCAGCGTTGGAGGTGGAGGGGGCTACACCTTC
cdr3_aa: CSVGGGGGYTF

d_call: .
j_call: TRBJ2-5
clone_size: once
v_call: TRBV5-8
cdr3_nt: TGTGCCAGCAGCTCACCTTTTTCGGGGTGGATAGAGACCCAGTACTTC
cdr3_aa: CASSSPFSGWIETQYF

d_call: TRBD2
j_call: TRBJ2-7
clone_size: .
v_call: TRBV18
cdr3_nt: TGTGCCAGCTCACCAGCGACTAGCGGAACCTACGAGCAGTACTTC
cdr3_aa: CASSPATSGTYEQYF

d_call: TRBD1
j_call: TRBJ2-2
clone_size: once
v_call: TRBV9
cdr3_nt: TGTGCCAGCAGCGTAGGGGGCAACAGGGGCACCGGGGAGCTGTTTTTT
cdr3_aa: CASSVGGNRGTGELFF

d_call: .
j_call: TRBJ2-2
clone_size: .
v_call: TRBV10-3
cdr3_nt: TGTGCCATCAGTGAAATAGCAGGCACCGGGGAGCTGTTTTTT
cdr3_aa: CAISEIAGTGELFF

d_call: TRBD1
j_call: TRBJ1-2
clone_size: .
v_call: TRBV27
cdr3_nt: TGTGCCAGCAGCCCGGGGACAGAGGCCGGCTACACCTTC
cdr3_aa: CASSPGTEAGYTF

d_call: TRBD1
j_call: TRBJ1-2
clone_size: once
v_call: TRBV5-5
cdr3_nt: TGTGCCAGCAGCTTGATCCCCCGGACAGGGAACTCCTATGGCTACACCTTC
cdr3_aa: CASSLIPRTGNSYGYTF

d_call: .
j_call: TRBJ1-1
clone_size: .
v_call: TRBV19
cdr3_nt: TGTGCCAGTAGTATTCGGGGACAAGGGAACACTGAAGCTTTCTTT
cdr3_aa: CASSIRGQGNTEAFF

d_call: .
j_call: TRBJ1-5
clone_size: once
v_call: TRBV7-2
cdr3_nt: TGTGCCAGCAGACAGTTGTCGGGAAGCAATCAGCCCCAGCATTTT
cdr3_aa: CASRQLSGSNQPQHF

d_call: .
j_call: TRBJ1-1
clone_size: .
v_call: TRBV2
cdr3_nt: TGTGCCAGCAGTGAAGAGGTCACTGAAGCTTTCTTT
cdr3_aa: CASSEEVTEAFF

d_call: .
j_call: TRBJ2-7
clone_size: .
v_call: TRBV2
cdr3_nt: TGTGCCAGCAGGGAAGGGATCTACGAGCAGTACTTC
cdr3_aa: CASREGIYEQYF

d_call: .
j_call: TRBJ2-7
clone_size: .
v_call: TRBV29-1
cdr3_nt: TGCAGCGTTGAAGAGAAGGGGCAGGGCGCGGGCTTAGTCTCCTACGAGCAGTACTTC
cdr3_aa: CSVEEKGQGAGLVSYEQYF

d_call: .
j_call: TRBJ1-5
clone_size: .
v_call: TRBV18
cdr3_nt: TGTGCCAGCTCACCATCAGGGGTTCAGCCCCAGCATTTT
cdr3_aa: CASSPSGVQPQHF

d_call: TRBD1
j_call: TRBJ1-6
clone_size: .
v_call: TRBV28
cdr3_nt: TGTGCCAGCAGTTCTACGAGGACAGGGGATTCACCCCTCCACTTT
cdr3_aa: CASSSTRTGDSPLHF

d_call: TRBD1
j_call: TRBJ2-3
clone_size: .
v_call: TRBV5-5
cdr3_nt: TGTGCCAGCAGCTTGACACAGGGGGTATCCCTCACAGATACGCAGTATTTT
cdr3_aa: CASSLTQGVSLTDTQYF

d_call: TRBD1
j_call: TRBJ1-1
clone_size: .
v_call: TRBV28
cdr3_nt: TGTGCCAGCAGTCACCGCGAAATGTCCCGGACAGGGGCAAAGAACACTGAAGCTTTCTTT
cdr3_aa: CASSHREMSRTGAKNTEAFF

d_call: .
j_call: TRBJ2-7
clone_size: .
v_call: TRBV29-1
cdr3_nt: TGCAGCGTTGAAGGGCAGCTTTACGAGCAGTACTTC
cdr3_aa: CSVEGQLYEQYF

d_call: .
j_call: TRBJ1-1
clone_size: .
v_call: TRBV9
cdr3_nt: TGTGCCAGCAGCAAGGACCCCCGGGGGAACACTGAAGCTTTCTTT
cdr3_aa: CASSKDPRGNTEAFF

d_call: TRBD2
j_call: TRBJ2-1
clone_size: .
v_call: TRBV5-1
cdr3_nt: TGCGCCAGCAGCATTGGACTAGCGGGAGGTAGTGAGCAGTTCTTC
cdr3_aa: CASSIGLAGGSEQFF

d_call: .
j_call: TRBJ1-3
clone_size: .
v_call: TRBV10-2
cdr3_nt: TGCGCCAGCAGTGCTGTGATGGGGGGCTCTGGAAACACCATATATTTT
cdr3_aa: CASSAVMGGSGNTIYF

d_call: .
j_call: TRBJ1-1
clone_size: .
v_call: TRBV7-2
cdr3_nt: TGTGCCAGCAGCGCAGGGCAGAACACTGAAGCTTTCTTT
cdr3_aa: CASSAGQNTEAFF

d_call: TRBD1
j_call: TRBJ1-6
clone_size: .
v_call: TRBV7-2
cdr3_nt: TGTGCCAGCAGCTTGAGGGACAGGGTGCGGAATTCACCCCTCCACTTT
cdr3_aa: CASSLRDRVRNSPLHF

d_call: .
j_call: TRBJ2-7
clone_size: .
v_call: TRBV6-6
cdr3_nt: TGTGCCAGCAGGGACCGTAGCTCCTACGAGCAGTACTTC
cdr3_aa: CASRDRSSYEQYF

d_call: TRBD2
j_call: TRBJ2-1
clone_size: .
v_call: TRBV10-3
cdr3_nt: TGTGCCATCAGTACCTCTAGCGGGGAGTACAATGAGCAGTTCTTC
cdr3_aa: CAISTSSGEYNEQFF

d_call: .
j_call: TRBJ1-1
clone_size: .
v_call: TRBV27
cdr3_nt: TGTGCCAGCAGACTAGGGTCCACATACACTGAAGCTTTCTTT
cdr3_aa: CASRLGSTYTEAFF

d_call: .
j_call: TRBJ1-1
clone_size: .
v_call: TRBV28
cdr3_nt: TGTGCCAGCAGTCCGGGACACCCGAACACTGAAGCTTTCTTT
cdr3_aa: CASSPGHPNTEAFF

d_call: .
j_call: TRBJ1-1
clone_size: few
v_call: TRBV21-1
cdr3_nt: TGTGCCAGCAGCAAACAGGAGAACACTGAAGCTTTCTTT
cdr3_aa: CASSKQENTEAFF

d_call: .
j_call: TRBJ2-2
clone_size: .
v_call: TRBV5-1
cdr3_nt: TGCGCCAGCAGCTTGCAAGGGGGACTCACCGGGGAGCTGTTTTTT
cdr3_aa: CASSLQGGLTGELFF

d_call: .
j_call: TRBJ2-5
clone_size: .
v_call: TRBV5-4
cdr3_nt: TGTGCCAGCAGCTTTGGGCTGGGCGGTGCGGAGACCCAGTACTTC
cdr3_aa: CASSFGLGGAETQYF

d_call: .
j_call: TRBJ2-3
clone_size: .
v_call: TRBV6-4
cdr3_nt: TGTGCCAGCAGTGTCGATTTCACAGATACGCAGTATTTT
cdr3_aa: CASSVDFTDTQYF

d_call: .
j_call: TRBJ2-2
clone_size: .
v_call: TRBV5-1
cdr3_nt: TGCGCCAGCACCGAACTCGGGAAGCTGTTTTTT
cdr3_aa: CASTELGKLFF

d_call: .
j_call: TRBJ1-2
clone_size: once
v_call: TRBV27
cdr3_nt: TGTGCCAGCAGTTTAGAGTTGGGGGGAAACTATGGCTACACCTTC
cdr3_aa: CASSLELGGNYGYTF

d_call: TRBD2
j_call: TRBJ2-3
clone_size: .
v_call: TRBV7-9
cdr3_nt: TGTGCCAGCGGCGGTAGCGGGTTCCCAGATACGCAGTATTTT
cdr3_aa: CASGGSGFPDTQYF

d_call: .
j_call: TRBJ2-5
clone_size: .
v_call: TRBV5-1
cdr3_nt: TGCGCCAGCAGGGGTCTCCAAGAGACCCAGTACTTC
cdr3_aa: CASRGLQETQYF

d_call: TRBD1
j_call: TRBJ2-3
clone_size: .
v_call: TRBV6-5
cdr3_nt: TGTGCCAGCACTGATGACAGGGGTGATACGCAGTATTTT
cdr3_aa: CASTDDRGDTQYF

d_call: .
j_call: TRBJ1-5
clone_size: .
v_call: TRBV28
cdr3_nt: TGTGCCAGCAGTTTTATCCGGGGAAGCAATCAGCCCCAGCATTTT
cdr3_aa: CASSFIRGSNQPQHF

d_call: .
j_call: TRBJ2-7
clone_size: .
v_call: TRBV18
cdr3_nt: TGTGCCAGCTCACCATCTCCCATTATCTACGAGCAGTACTTC
cdr3_aa: CASSPSPIIYEQYF

d_call: .
j_call: TRBJ2-2
clone_size: once
v_call: TRBV11-1
cdr3_nt: TGTGCCAGCAGCTTGGCCGGGGTTAACACCGGGGAGCTGTTTTTT
cdr3_aa: CASSLAGVNTGELFF

d_call: .
j_call: TRBJ1-1
clone_size: .
v_call: TRBV14
cdr3_nt: TGTGCCAGCAGCCTAGGGCGGAACACTGAAGCTTTCTTT
cdr3_aa: CASSLGRNTEAFF

d_call: TRBD1
j_call: TRBJ2-2
clone_size: .
v_call: TRBV14
cdr3_nt: TGTGCCAGCAGCCGGACGGACAGGGGGACGGAGCTGTTTTTT
cdr3_aa: CASSRTDRGTELFF

d_call: .
j_call: TRBJ2-7
clone_size: few
v_call: TRBV5-1
cdr3_nt: TGCGCCAGCAGCAACACCTACGAGCAGTACTTC
cdr3_aa: CASSNTYEQYF

d_call: .
j_call: TRBJ1-2
clone_size: .
v_call: TRBV6-5
cdr3_nt: TGTGCCAGCAGTTACTCGGGCAGATGGGTGGGCTACACCTTC
cdr3_aa: CASSYSGRWVGYTF

d_call: .
j_call: TRBJ2-1
clone_size: .
v_call: TRBV7-2
cdr3_nt: TGTGCCAGCAGCTTATACATAGGACACGAGTCGGGAAAGCAGTTCTTC
cdr3_aa: CASSLYIGHESGKQFF

d_call: .
j_call: TRBJ1-3
clone_size: .
v_call: TRBV4-2
cdr3_nt: TGTGCCAGCAGCCAAAGTTTTGACCGCGGAAACACCATATATTTT
cdr3_aa: CASSQSFDRGNTIYF